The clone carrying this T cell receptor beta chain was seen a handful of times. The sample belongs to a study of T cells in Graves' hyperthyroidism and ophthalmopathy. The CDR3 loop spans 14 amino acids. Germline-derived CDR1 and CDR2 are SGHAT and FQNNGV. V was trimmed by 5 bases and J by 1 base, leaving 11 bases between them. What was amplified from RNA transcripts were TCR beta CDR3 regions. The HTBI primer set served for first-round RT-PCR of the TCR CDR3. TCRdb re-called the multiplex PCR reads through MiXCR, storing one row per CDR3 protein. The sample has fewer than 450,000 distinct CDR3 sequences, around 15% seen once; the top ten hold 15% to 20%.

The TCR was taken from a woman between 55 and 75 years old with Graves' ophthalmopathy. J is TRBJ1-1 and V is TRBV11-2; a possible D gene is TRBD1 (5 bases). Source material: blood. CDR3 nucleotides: TGTGCCAGCAGCCTGACAGCGGGGAACACTGAAGCTTTCTTT. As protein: CASSLTAGNTEAFF.